This T cell receptor beta chain was retrieved from a study of blood T cells in healthy people across ages. Study-level points and caveats: Older age coincided with a roughly linear decline in TCR beta diversity per million T cells. More naive CD4+ cells and higher diversity marked long-lived donors relative to aged donors.

A J-beta primer mix and a sample-barcoded 5' primer were used in a second PCR of about 7 to 12 cycles. TCRdb reprocessed the 5' RACE reads with MiXCR, giving one entry per CDR3 protein. The sample consists of fewer than 900,000 distinct CDR3 sequences, 45% to 50% of them appearing once. For every donor, a draw yielded around 10 milliliters of peripheral blood. Each sample yielded at least 6 micrograms of PBMC total RNA. This clonotype has more than one count but fewer than ten. What it recognizes is unknown. The germline V gene encodes CDR1 MNHEY and CDR2 SVGAGI. Trimming stripped 4 bases from V and 5 bases from J, with 6 bases between. The CDR3 sequence is 12 residues long.

The sequenced sample was blood. The rearrangement links TRBV6-5 to TRBJ1-5; no clear D gene. This sequence was found in an older woman in good health. The CDR3 DNA reads TGTGCCAGCAGTTCCGCGGATCAGCCCCAGCATTTT. Residues: CASSSADQPQHF.